This TCR delta chain was sequenced for a study of γδ T cells in repeated Plasmodium falciparum infection (dated by TCRdb to about 2021). A note on the overall study: Malian children exposed to intense seasonal malaria transmission were enrolled in the natural-infection arm and compared with Australian children matched for age and gender. About five malaria-naive U.S. adults underwent four controlled human malaria infections by bites from P. falciparum NF54-infected Anopheles stephensi mosquitoes over approximately 640 days. Samples from controlled-infection subjects were taken at baseline, just before selected infections, and 21 days after each infection. The gammadelta TCR repertoires from Mali were analysed in two ways: cross-sectionally during periods with no transmission, and longitudinally across episodes of acute febrile malaria. The study examined how repeated Plasmodium falciparum infection shapes the human gammadelta T cell repertoire, using natural infection in Mali and controlled human malaria infection.

The paper as a whole reports these results and caveats: Vdelta2-negative gammadelta TCR repertoires from Malian children appeared more clonally expanded, less diverse and less shared than those of Australian children. Generalizability was limited because the Malian cohort came from a small rural village made up predominantly of one ethnic group. A highly stable polyclonal repertoire over time and infection, with many inter-individual overlapping TCRgamma sequences, was shown by Vgamma9/Vdelta2+ TCR repertoires. In Vdelta2-negative, largely Vdelta1+, gammadelta TCR repertoires, repeated controlled infections appeared to drive waves of new clonotype selection. Analysis of inter-individual variability in gammadelta T cell responses was limited by the small size of the controlled-infection cohort.

The CDR3, cysteine through phenylalanine, is 15 amino acids long. The retained sequence is limited to the CDR3, 45 bases, with the frame set at the first base. The germline V and J ends show losses of 3 bases and 8 bases respectively, and no gene match explains 10 bases of the junction. For CDR1 and CDR2, the germline V gene lists TSWWSYY and QGS. Ten or more counts support this clone. Its antigen is still unknown. TCRdb's listed protein matches a much larger clone and diverges from this DNA's translation at residue 10, likely through a read error; the protein shown comes from the DNA. For bulk TCR repertoire analysis, Vgamma9/Vdelta2+ and Vdelta2-negative gammadelta T cell populations were flow-sorted out of peripheral blood mononuclear cells. Libraries were constructed by multiplex PCR. The run used an Illumina MiSeq. Both TCR gamma (TRG) and TCR delta (TRD) chains were sequenced from each sorted gammadelta T cell sample. In the paper's pipeline: The repertoire analyses drew on clonotype tree plots, the accumulated frequency of the top 20 clonotypes, and diversity index (DI) and D75 metrics. TCRdb reanalyzed the public reads with the CATT caller, and identical DNA sequences were merged afterwards. The V and J calls, along with clone size, are taken from TCRdb and not from the paper's own processing. In all, the sample holds approximately 53,000 delta-chain clones, and around 1.7% of those were seen once. The biggest ten clones account for about 15% of the sample.

The sample consisted of gamma-delta T cells from blood. The sequence was obtained from a pool of human donors (malaria-infected and uninfected, not separated). This chain is built from TRDV1 and TRDJ1, with TRDD3 identical over 9 junction bases. CDR3 sequence: CALGDCTGGHEKLIF. The nucleotide sequence reads as follows: TGTGCTCTTGGGGACTGCACTGGGGGACACGAGAAACTCATCTTT.